The clone carrying this TCR beta chain was recorded many times. cDNA synthesis used a TRAV/TRBV-specific primer set for both chains. A constant-region primer paired with the V-primer adapter amplified TCRs over about 19 PCR cycles. TCRdb re-analysed the reads in MiXCR, keeping a single row per CDR3 protein. The data hold around 80,000 distinct CDR3 sequences, with 17% observed a single time. This sample is part of a study of low-dose radiotherapy and immunotherapy resistance in tumors. Study overall: Every 2 weeks, cohort 1 got 0.5 Gy, reaching 6.5 Gy to the planning target volume.

Time point of the sample: after trial treatment. Treatment noted: LDRT plus nivolumab, ipilimumab, low-dose cyclophosphamide and aspirin (RACIN trial). Treatment combined nivolumab, ipilimumab, aspirin, low-dose cyclophosphamide and low-dose radiotherapy in a dose-escalation trial. From germline, CDR1 is MGHRA and CDR2 YSYEKL. Trimming pared 1 base from V and 0 bases from J, leaving 13 bases between. This CDR3 contains 17 residues. This TCR was sampled from a male donor with prostate cancer. The gene calls are TRBV4-1 and TRBJ2-4, with D uncertain. Sequenced here: PBMCs, sampled after low-dose radiotherapy plus immunotherapy. The CDR3 DNA follows: TGCGCCAGCAGCCAAGGAGTAACCGGTATAGCCAAAAACATTCAGTACTTC. Encoded protein: CASSQGVTGIAKNIQYF.